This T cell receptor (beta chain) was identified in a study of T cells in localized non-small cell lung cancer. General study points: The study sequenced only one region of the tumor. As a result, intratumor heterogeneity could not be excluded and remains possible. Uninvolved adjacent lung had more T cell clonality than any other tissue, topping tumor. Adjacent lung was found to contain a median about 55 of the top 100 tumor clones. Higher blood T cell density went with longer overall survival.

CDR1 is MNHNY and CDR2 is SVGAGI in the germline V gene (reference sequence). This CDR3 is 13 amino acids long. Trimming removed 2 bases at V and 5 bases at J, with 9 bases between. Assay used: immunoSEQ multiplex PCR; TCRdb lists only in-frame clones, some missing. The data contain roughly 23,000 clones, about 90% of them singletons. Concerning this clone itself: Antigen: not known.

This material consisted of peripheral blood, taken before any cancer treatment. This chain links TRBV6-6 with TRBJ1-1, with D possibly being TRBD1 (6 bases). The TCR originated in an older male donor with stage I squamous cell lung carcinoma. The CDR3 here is CASSYLGQTEAFF. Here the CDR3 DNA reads TGTGCCAGCAGTTACCTTGGACAGACTGAAGCTTTCTTT.